This TCR beta chain derives from a study of response to subunit inactivated influenza vaccine. Points from the study as a whole: That few new T cells are recruited by each seasonal influenza vaccination was the authors' suggestion.

TCRdb ran MiXCR on the RT-PCR reads and lists one entry per CDR3 protein. This table holds roughly 700,000 distinct CDR3 sequences, more than 11% found once. On this clonotype: Its antigen remains unknown.

The CDR3 totals 13 residues. Germline V gives CDR1 DFQATT, CDR2 SNEGSKA (reference sequence). Here the sequenced sample was PBMCs from blood, taken 14 to 15 days before vaccination. The chain recombines TRBV20-1 with TRBJ2-5; TRBD2 is a possible D gene (5 bases). This clonotype was obtained from a man aged 50 to 60 who received an inactivated influenza vaccine. CDR3 DNA: TGCAGCGGCTGTCGGGAACCCGGAGAGACCCAGTACTTC. Translated, it gives CSGCREPGETQYF.